Presented here are 5 T cell receptor beta chains from one specimen sequenced in a study of radiotherapy plus CTLA-4 blockade in lung cancer (dated by TCRdb to between 2018 and 2020). Library prep was done by the immunoSEQ multiplex PCR assay. TCRdb holds this immuneACCESS table with in-frame rearrangements only. Some clones are missing; in checked studies, unresolved V genes explain under half, and the rest has no known cause. Recorded for this sample are about 48,000 clones; 80% to 90% of them occurred a single time. The leading ten clones occupy roughly 17% of the sample. The source material was peripheral blood, sampled from a patient treated with radiotherapy plus ipilimumab. These receptors all stem from a human donor with non-small cell lung cancer that progressed on radiotherapy plus ipilimumab. Some clones in this sample may be carry-over from other donors' samples.

The V gene is TRBV7-2, the J gene TRBJ2-1; possibly TRBD1 for D (5 bases). The germline CDR1 and CDR2 sequences are SGHTA and FQGNSA. The CDR3 runs 15 residues. Trimming left V 4 bases short and J 3 bases short, with 13 bases between. CDR3 DNA sequence: TGTGCCAGCAGCTCCACAGGCTTACTCTACAATGAGCAGTTCTTC. The encoded protein is CASSSTGLLYNEQFF.

This clone has just one count. The chain couples TRBV2 to TRBJ2-1; D remains ambiguous. The V end lost 3 bases, the J end lost 1 base, and 10 bases lay between the germline ends. Germline V gives CDR1 SNHLY, CDR2 FYNNEI. The CDR3 totals 15 residues. The CDR3 here is CASSDFGFSYNEQFF. Written as DNA, the CDR3 is TGTGCCAGCAGTGACTTCGGGTTTTCCTACAATGAGCAGTTCTTC.

The chain uses TRBV30 and TRBJ1-6; D remains ambiguous. Per the germline V gene, CDR1 is GTSNPN and CDR2 is SVGIG (reference sequence). The ends were cut back, 3 bases at V and 7 bases at J, with 10 bases in the middle. The CDR3 is 13 amino acids. The CDR3: CAWSENRNSPLHF. The CDR3 nucleotides are TGTGCCTGGAGCGAAAATCGGAATTCACCCCTCCACTTT.

This chain joins TRBV2 and TRBJ2-7, with TRBD1 identical over 8 bases. V was clipped by 6 bases and J by 0 bases; unmatched bases: 4. The CDR3 sequence is 14 residues long. The germline V gene has CDR1 SNHLY and CDR2 FYNNEI. Here the CDR3 DNA reads TGTGCCAGCAGCCGGGACAGGAGCTCCTACGAGCAGTACTTC. It yields the protein CASSRDRSSYEQYF. The full variable domain, rest sourced from reference TRBV2 and TRBJ2-7, is EPEVTQTPSHQVTQMGQEVILRCVPISNHLYFYWYRQILGQKVEFLVSFYNNEISEKSEIFDDQFSVERPDGSNFTLKIRSTKLEDSAMYFCASSRDRSSYEQYFGPGTRLTVT.

The V and J genes are TRBV5-1 and TRBJ2-3, with 9 bases aligning to TRBD2. The CDR3 contains 14 residues. Looked up from germline, CDR1 is SGHRS and CDR2 is YFSETQ. Germline trimming cut 1 base from V and 5 bases from J; bases unmatched to any gene: 2. The DNA for the CDR3 is TGCGCCAGCAGCTTGTCAGCGGGAGGAGATACGCAGTATTTT. Translation: CASSLSAGGDTQYF.